This T cell receptor (beta chain) was recovered during a study of CD8+ T cells in alopecia areata. The wider study: The tofacitinib course ran for 6 to 18 months and was followed by 6 months off drug. The percentage of affected scalp area served as the score of severity for treated patients.

To note about this clone: Its antigen is not identified.

The CDR3 runs 15 residues. V gave up 4 bases and J gave up 4 bases; unmatched junction bases: 8. Germline CDR1 SQVTM, CDR2 ANQGSEA. Study-wide results and limits: With just one nonresponder, it is still uncertain whether baseline CD8+ expansion relates to response.

The treatment is: oral pan-JAK inhibitor, 5-10 mg twice daily. Sequencing used cDNA as its template, made by extracting RNA and reverse transcribing it. TCRdb's table, derived via immunoSEQ multiplex PCR, lists solely in-frame clones and lacks some. The sample includes about 120,000 clones, more than 40% of them seen just once. The V and J genes are TRBV29-1 and TRBJ2-2, with 8 bases fitting TRBD1. Sample: CD4+ T cells sorted from blood, taken at week 4, from a patient treated with tofacitinib. The TCR originated in a human donor with alopecia areata. CDR3 residues: CSVVGQGLATGELFF. For the CDR3, the DNA is TGCAGCGTTGTTGGACAGGGCCTAGCCACCGGGGAGCTGTTTTTT.